This T cell receptor beta chain stems from a study of blood T cell repertoires in COVID-19 (dated by TCRdb to 2018 to 2021). Study-wide context: Samples covering the acute and convalescent phases of COVID-19 were provided by collaborators in the United States, Italy and Spain. The material from the prospective study consisted of cDNA or gDNA derived from T cells, B-cell-depleted T cells, or PBMCs. The sample metadata nearly always contained a de-identified subject ID, COVID-19 status, age in years and sex. The repertoires were released in a freely available public database intended as a resource for research on the immune response to SARS-CoV-2. Subjects who had been exposed to COVID-19, were actively infected with it, or had recovered from it provided the deeply sampled blood TCRbeta repertoires that made up the dataset. HLA class I and class II types, where available, came from metadata supplied by the sample provider rather than from assay-based typing. The samples were drawn from the first 160 participants of the ongoing ImmuneRACE study and from more than 1,000 subjects provided by 6 global collaborators.

One collaborating source in Seattle enrolled patients during active infection and followed them longitudinally through the course of disease. The collaborating institutions used their own protocols to collect whole blood in K2EDTA tubes. For TCRbeta analysis, collaborators shipped samples as frozen whole blood, isolated PBMCs, or DNA extracted from either of those sample types. TCRbeta CDR3 regions were amplified from genomic DNA by means of the immunoSEQ Assay, a bias-controlled multiplex PCR. Under the source paper's analysis protocol: The number of nucleated cells in each sample was estimated by amplification of reference gene primers within the assay. To quantify the absolute abundance of each unique TCRbeta CDR3 rearrangement, sequence reads were collapsed and filtered. Productive Simpson clonality was computed per sample as the square root of Simpson's diversity index over productive rearrangements. In its TCRdb copy, this immuneACCESS table keeps in-frame sequences only and misses some clones. Where compared with another copy, unresolved V genes explain less than half of these, and the others have no known cause. The DNA was the basis for D and trimming; V, J and clone size are from that table. For this sample there are around 200,000 clones; roughly 77% appear just once. Nearly 6% of the sample is held by the ten biggest clonotypes.

What the work shows at the level of the full study, not this receptor alone: The amount of clinical and demographic metadata varied by source and participant and was provided uncurated.

Including cysteine and phenylalanine, the CDR3 has 14 amino acids. The sequence is cut down to CDR3 DNA, 42 bases in frame from base 1. V sheds 2 bases and J sheds 1 base, leaving 6 bases between their ends. CDR1 LGHDT and CDR2 YNNKEL are derived from the germline V gene (reference sequence). As for this clone: This receptor's antigen is unknown. Per-nucleotide qualities are absent, and no much larger clonotype sits a single base away.

The chain was built from TRBV3-1 (or the pseudogene TRBV3-2) and TRBJ2-1; no D gene can be assigned with confidence. This receptor was taken from a woman aged 40-49 years with COVID-19, enrolled during active disease. The specimen was peripheral blood. CDR3 protein: CASSQLGSYNEQFF. Here is the DNA: TGTGCCAGCAGCCAACTCGGGTCCTACAATGAGCAGTTCTTC.